This T cell receptor (beta chain) was sequenced during a study of blood T cell repertoires in COVID-19. At the level of the study: Material from acute and convalescent COVID-19 was sourced from the United States, Italy and Spain. Sources were T cells, B-cell-depleted T cells, or PBMCs; the material itself was cDNA or gDNA.

This clone has ten or more counts. As processed by the authors: Reference gene primer amplification in the assay estimated nucleated cell counts. Measured with immunoSEQ multiplex PCR; TCRdb has only the in-frame clones, and not every one. V, J and clone size derive from that table, while D and trimming were established from the DNA sequence. Among more than 80,000 clones listed, about four fifths were seen once. This receptor was obtained from a woman between 70 and 85 years old with acute or convalescent COVID-19. The source material was peripheral blood.

CDR3 bases: TGTGCCAGCAGGGGACTAGCGTCCACCGGGGAGCTGTTTTTT. Its protein product is CASRGLASTGELFF. The J gene is TRBJ2-2, the V gene TRBV2; TRBD2 matches at 10 bases. The CDR3 contains 14 residues. J gave up 4 bases and V 6 bases, and 2 bases lay outside the gene matches. Germline CDR1 reads SNHLY; CDR2 reads FYNNEI.